These T cell receptor beta chains were read from a single sample in a study of control samples from healthy donors and cancer patients. Sequencing was performed with immunoSEQ multiplex PCR; in TCRdb, only in-frame clones are kept and a portion is missing. The sample contains some 90,000 clones, 85% to 90% of which appear only once. The sample taken for sequencing was blood. The receptors were sampled from a woman between 50 and 59 years old in good health. Each CDR3 is given with its conserved first and last residue. Each record gives: D gene, J gene, clone size, V gene, CDR3 DNA, CDR3 protein. D genes are given only for firm matches. A clone size is listed for some rows: how often the clone was seen (once, few, many), or a class if it is expanded.

TRBD2,TRBJ2-7,-,TRBV7-2,TGTGCCAGCAGCTCGAGAGGTACTAGCGGGGGTTACGAGCAGTACTTC,CASSSRGTSGGYEQYF
TRBD1,TRBJ2-5,-,TRBV27,TGTGCCAGCAGTTTAGGACAGGATCCATGGGAGACCCAGTACTTC,CASSLGQDPWETQYF
-,TRBJ2-2,-,TRBV6-2/TRBV6-3,TGTGCCAGCAGTTACAGTTTACACCCCTTGGGGGCCGGGGAGCTGTTTTTT,CASSYSLHPLGAGELFF
-,TRBJ2-1,-,TRBV12-5,TGTGCTAGTGGCCAGGTACGTCTCCACAATGAGCAGTTCTTC,CASGQVRLHNEQFF
TRBD2,TRBJ2-5,-,TRBV5-1,TGCGCCAGCAGCTTTGGCGCTAGCGGGGGGAGCCAAGAGACCCAGTACTTC,CASSFGASGGSQETQYF
-,TRBJ2-7,-,TRBV2,TGTGCCAGTGCCGGGACTCAAACTTCCGAGCAGTACTTC,CASAGTQTSEQYF
TRBD1,TRBJ2-1,-,TRBV11-2,TGTGCCAGCAGCTTAGGGACAGGGACGGTGCAGTTCTTC,CASSLGTGTVQFF
-,TRBJ1-6,-,TRBV7-2,TGTGCCAGCAGCTTTGTCGGTTATAATTCACCCCTCCACTTT,CASSFVGYNSPLHF
-,TRBJ1-1,-,TRBV7-2,TGTGCCAGCAGCTTGATCGCTGAAGCTTTCTTT,CASSLIAEAFF
-,TRBJ1-6,-,TRBV7-2,TGTGCCAGCAGCTGGAGGGCAGCGGATAATTCACCCCTCCACTTT,CASSWRAADNSPLHF
TRBD1,TRBJ1-2,-,TRBV5-1,TGCGCCAGCAGCGTGGACAGGGGAAACTATGGCTACACCTTC,CASSVDRGNYGYTF
-,TRBJ1-1,-,TRBV6-5,TGTGCCAGCAGTTACTCCCAGGGAGACACTGAAGCTTTCTTT,CASSYSQGDTEAFF
-,TRBJ1-5,once,TRBV28,TGTGCCAGCAGTTCCAGGAGGGCCAGTCAGCCCCAGCATTTT,CASSSRRASQPQHF
-,TRBJ2-7,-,TRBV9,TGTGCCAGCAGCGTAGAGGGGCAGAGCTACGAGCAGTACTTC,CASSVEGQSYEQYF
-,TRBJ1-2,-,TRBV5-1,TGCGCCAGCAGCTTGGCGGCCGAAGATGGCTACACCTTC,CASSLAAEDGYTF
-,TRBJ1-4,-,TRBV5-1,TGCGCCAGCAGCTTGGGTGGAACTAATGAAAAACTGTTTTTT,CASSLGGTNEKLFF
-,TRBJ1-2,-,TRBV9,TGTGCCAGTGGGGTCCCGGGCTCCGCCTATGGCTACACCTTC,CASGVPGSAYGYTF
-,TRBJ2-3,-,TRBV7-2,TGTGCCAGCAGCTTAGTGAACTCCCGGGATACGCAGTATTTT,CASSLVNSRDTQYF
TRBD2,TRBJ2-3,once,TRBV4-3,TGCGCCAGCAGCCAGGGACTAGCGGGAGACACAGATACGCAGTATTTT,CASSQGLAGDTDTQYF
-,TRBJ2-2,-,TRBV5-1,TGCGCCAGCAGCGCGGACCCTGGGAACACCGGGAAGCTGTTTTTT,CASSADPGNTGKLFF
TRBD1,TRBJ2-3,-,TRBV7-2,TGTGCCAGCAGCTTACTGTCACAGGGGGGCGATACGCAGTATTTT,CASSLLSQGGDTQYF
TRBD1,TRBJ1-5,few,TRBV6-5,TGTGCCAGCAGTTCGACAGGGGGGCGAGCCCAGCATTTT,CASSSTGGRAQHF
-,TRBJ1-1,-,TRBV10-3,TGTGCCATCATGGCCAGGATGAACACTGAAGCTTTCTTT,CAIMARMNTEAFF
-,TRBJ1-1,-,TRBV7-2,TGTGCCAGCAGCTTGAGGGCTCTAACAGGTTACACTGAAGCTTTCTTT,CASSLRALTGYTEAFF
TRBD1,TRBJ1-2,-,TRBV5-6,TGTGCCAGCAGCTCTGGCGTGACAGGGGGGTACTATGGCTACACCTTC,CASSSGVTGGYYGYTF
-,TRBJ1-2,-,TRBV28,TGTGCCAGCTTCTCCCGGGGGTATGGCTACACCTTC,CASFSRGYGYTF
TRBD2,TRBJ2-1,-,TRBV7-9,TGTGCCAGCAGCTTAGGAGCGGGAGGGCCCATCAATGAGCAGTTCTTC,CASSLGAGGPINEQFF
-,TRBJ2-7,-,TRBV28,TGTGCCACCCAGGAGGGGTGGACCTACGAGCAGTACTTC,CATQEGWTYEQYF
TRBD2,TRBJ2-1,-,TRBV7-8,TGTGCCAGCAGCTTAGCCTTACGGTTAGCGGGAGGTAGCAATGAGCAGTTCTTC,CASSLALRLAGGSNEQFF
-,TRBJ1-2,-,TRBV18,TGTGCCAGCTCACCACAGGACAGTGTCTATGGCTACACCTTC,CASSPQDSVYGYTF
-,TRBJ1-6,-,TRBV6-5,TGTGCCAGCAGGACGGGTGGACCCCTCCACTTT,CASRTGGPLHF
-,TRBJ2-1,-,TRBV18,TGTGCCAGCTCATCGCAGGGGAGCGGGCTTTACAATGAGCAGTTCTTC,CASSSQGSGLYNEQFF
-,TRBJ2-1,-,TRBV11-3,TGTGCCAGCAGCTTATACGGAAGCTCCTACAATGAGCAGTTCTTC,CASSLYGSSYNEQFF
-,TRBJ2-2,-,TRBV6-5,TGTGCCGCAGGGGTGGGGGGTGCCGGGGAGCTGTTTTTT,CAAGVGGAGELFF
-,TRBJ1-1,-,TRBV29-1,TGCAGCGTTGCAGGGGCTCGAGGCACTGAAGCTTTCTTT,CSVAGARGTEAFF
-,TRBJ1-6,-,TRBV6-5,TGTGCCAGCACGGGAACCTTATCTTCACCCCTCCACTTT,CASTGTLSSPLHF
TRBD1,TRBJ1-2,-,TRBV5-1,TGCGCCAGCAGCTTGGACGGGACAGGGAATACTAACTATGGCTACACCTTC,CASSLDGTGNTNYGYTF
-,TRBJ2-1,-,TRBV10-3,TGTGCCATCAACCCGGGACGCTCCTACAATGAGCAGTTCTTC,CAINPGRSYNEQFF
-,TRBJ1-2,-,TRBV6-6,TGTGCCAGCAGTTTTGGACAGCCTTCTAACTATGGCTACACCTTC,CASSFGQPSNYGYTF
-,TRBJ1-1,-,TRBV18,TGTGCCAGCTCACCACCGGCGGGGAACACTGAAGCTTTCTTT,CASSPPAGNTEAFF
TRBD1,TRBJ1-2,-,TRBV7-3,TGTGCCAGCAGCTCCAGTCCAGGACAGGAAACATCGGGGGGCTACACCTTC,CASSSSPGQETSGGYTF
TRBD2,TRBJ2-5,once,TRBV7-2,TGTGCCAGCAGCGCACGGACTAGCGGGAGGGGTCAGACCCAGTACTTC,CASSARTSGRGQTQYF
-,TRBJ1-5,-,TRBV6-5,TGTGCCAGCAGGAGCAGGGTTGATGGCAATCAGCCCCAGCATTTT,CASRSRVDGNQPQHF
-,TRBJ2-5,-,TRBV7-2,TGTGCCAGCAGCTGGGGAATATCCCCTCGTGAGACCCAGTACTTC,CASSWGISPRETQYF
TRBD1,TRBJ2-1,-,TRBV5-1,TGCGCCAGCAGCTGGGGACAGTCCTACAATGAGCAGTTCTTC,CASSWGQSYNEQFF
-,TRBJ1-1,-,TRBV4-2,TGTGCCAGCAGAAGCGCGGTCTCGTGGAACACTGAAGCTTTCTTT,CASRSAVSWNTEAFF
-,TRBJ1-1,-,TRBV11-2,TGTGCCAGCAGCTTAGTTGGGGACACTGAAGCTTTCTTT,CASSLVGDTEAFF
TRBD1,TRBJ2-7,-,TRBV6-6,TGTGCCAGCATGCACAGGGGGTTAGGGGAGCAGTACTTC,CASMHRGLGEQYF
-,TRBJ2-5,-,TRBV25-1,TGTGCCAGCAGTGAATTCGGGCGGTGGGAGACCCAGTACTTC,CASSEFGRWETQYF
TRBD1,TRBJ1-2,-,TRBV5-6,TGTGCCAGCAGACAGGACAGGTACTATGGCTACACCTTC,CASRQDRYYGYTF
-,TRBJ1-2,-,TRBV13,TGTGCCAGCAGCTTAGATGGGTCTGGGCAAACCCGGTACACCTTC,CASSLDGSGQTRYTF
TRBD2,TRBJ2-7,once,TRBV28,TGTGCCAGCAGACGCGGGGGACGGAGCTCCTACGAGCAGTACTTC,CASRRGGRSSYEQYF
-,TRBJ2-5,-,TRBV6-5,TGTGCCAGCAGCCCAGTCCAGGAGACCCAGTACTTC,CASSPVQETQYF
-,TRBJ2-2,-,TRBV6-1,TGTGCCAGCAGTGAGGGCACAAACACCGGGGAGCTGTTTTTT,CASSEGTNTGELFF
TRBD1,TRBJ1-5,-,TRBV28,TGTGCCAGCAGCATGGGACAGGGGAAACAGCCCCAGCATTTT,CASSMGQGKQPQHF